A single sample gave rise to the 29 T cell receptor beta chains below, sequenced in a study of blood T cell repertoires in COVID-19. TCRdb's copy holds only in-frame clones and misses some; the assay was immunoSEQ multiplex PCR. Among 410,000 or so clones, approximately 91% were seen once, and the ten largest hold under 2%. The specimen sequenced was peripheral blood. Every receptor here comes from a woman between 35 and 50 years old with COVID-19, enrolled during active disease.

The chain employs TRBV5-4 and TRBJ2-3; possibly TRBD1 for D (5 bases). Germline V gene lookup returns CDR1 SGHNT and CDR2 YYREEE (reference sequence). CDR3 size: 12 residues. V lost 7 bases and J 4 bases, leaving 10 bases between the germline ends. CDR3 in amino acids: CASGAVSDTQYF. The CDR3, as DNA: TGTGCCAGCGGGGCTGTTTCAGATACGCAGTATTTT.

A remark on this clone: Other nucleotide sequences in the sample specify the same CDR3. This sequence joins TRBV6-5 and TRBJ2-7; D is uncertain. The CDR3 has 12 residues. The ends were cut back, 6 bases at V and 1 base at J, with 7 bases in the middle. CDR1 MNHEY and CDR2 SVGAGI come from the germline V gene. The DNA of the CDR3 is TGTGCCAGCAGGACTGGATCCTACGAGCAGTACTTC. It yields the protein CASRTGSYEQYF.

The genes are TRBV6-5 and TRBJ1-1, with no clear D. CDR3 size: 15 residues. Trimming removed 2 bases at V and 0 bases at J, with 10 bases between. CDR1 is MNHEY and CDR2 is SVGAGI in the germline V gene. The DNA of the CDR3 is TGTGCCAGCAGTTACCCCCCGCGGATGAACACTGAAGCTTTCTTT. It yields the protein CASSYPPRMNTEAFF.

The chain is built from TRBV28 and TRBJ1-4; D gene ambiguous. The CDR3 covers 14 residues. The germline CDR1 and CDR2 sequences are MDHEN and SYDVKM. Trimming shortened V by 6 bases and J by 6 bases, and 14 bases separated the two germline ends. CDR3: CASRRDYWDEKLFF. The CDR3 DNA reads as TGTGCCAGCAGGAGAGACTATTGGGATGAAAAACTGTTTTTT.

This clone showed up just once. The chain uses TRBV5-1 and TRBJ2-2; TRBD2 agrees at 10 bases. Germline loops: CDR1 SGHRS, CDR2 YFSETQ. The CDR3 runs to 16 residues. The V segment lost 3 bases and the J segment 5 bases; nucleotides outside the gene matches: 7. In DNA form, the CDR3 reads TGCGCCAGCAGCTCTAGCGGGAGTGGGGAAACCGGGGAGCTGTTTTTT. Amino acids: CASSSSGSGETGELFF.

This sequence joins TRBV3-1 (or the pseudogene TRBV3-2) and TRBJ1-2; D is ambiguous. Germline V gene sequence: CDR1 LGHDT, CDR2 YNNKEL (reference sequence). The length of the CDR3 is 14 residues. Trimming took 3 bases from V and 6 from J, leaving 14 bases between them. CDR3 sequence reads: CASSHAGEGHGYTF. The CDR3 DNA reads as TGTGCCAGCAGCCACGCCGGAGAGGGCCATGGCTACACCTTC.

In DNA, the CDR3 is TGTGCCAGCAGTTATTTCCCGGGACAGAGAACCTACGAGCAGTACTTC. Its translation: CASSYFPGQRTYEQYF. This rearrangement joins TRBV6-2 or TRBV6-3 to TRBJ2-7; 7 bases are shared with TRBD1. The V gene end was trimmed by 3 bases and the J gene end by 2 bases; junction bases not matched to a gene: 10. Germline V lookup: CDR1 MNHEY, CDR2 SVGEGT. There are 16 residues in the CDR3.

This clone was seen only once. The chain joins TRBV27 to TRBJ1-4, with 9 bases identical to TRBD1. The CDR3 contains 15 residues. Unmatched junction bases numbered 6, after V lost 2 bases and J lost 8 bases. Germline CDR1 reads MNHEY; CDR2 reads SMNVEV (reference sequence). This chain's CDR3 is CASSLGTGGGEKLFF. The CDR3 DNA reads as TGTGCCAGCAGTTTAGGTACAGGGGGCGGGGAAAAACTGTTTTTT.

In the case of this clone: At one boundary the junction diverges from the germline segment, which might be a read error. J is TRBJ1-6 and V is TRBV7-7, with D possibly being TRBD1 (6 bases). CDR1 SSHAT and CDR2 FNYEAQ come from the germline V gene (reference sequence). The CDR3 is 13 amino acids. The CDR3: CASSLGQNSPLHF. CDR3 nucleotides: TGTGCTAGCAGCTTAGGACAGAATTCACCCCTCCACTTT.

This chain uses TRBV27 with TRBJ2-5; 7 nucleotides agree with TRBD2. V dropped 5 bases and J dropped 4; count of bases not matched to a gene: 10. The germline V gene has CDR1 MNHEY and CDR2 SMNVEV (reference sequence). The CDR3 extends over 15 amino acids. CDR3 bases: TGTGCCAGCAGTCCGCACCACGGCGGGGGAGAGACCCAGTACTTC. Translating it yields CASSPHHGGGETQYF.

The chain links TRBV6-5 to TRBJ1-1, with D possibly matching TRBD1 (6 bases). Trimming cost V 7 bases and J 6 bases, with 18 bases left between them. The CDR3 length is 14 residues. Germline assignment: CDR1 MNHEY and CDR2 SVGAGI. CDR3 protein: CASTQDGTWAEAFF. CDR3 bases: TGTGCCAGCACCCAAGACGGGACATGGGCTGAAGCTTTCTTT.

The chain joins TRBV5-8 to TRBJ1-5; D is unresolved. V was shortened by 3 bases and J by 3 bases, with 10 bases between the two germline ends. Looked up from germline, CDR1 is SGHTS and CDR2 is YDEGEE. CDR3 length equals 14 residues. CDR3 amino acids: CASSSREVNQPQHF. For the CDR3, the DNA is TGTGCCAGCAGCTCCCGGGAGGTCAATCAGCCCCAGCATTTT.

This chain uses TRBV18 with TRBJ2-5; D unresolved. CDR1 KGHSH and CDR2 LQKENI come from the germline V gene. The CDR3 totals 16 residues. Trimming stripped 3 bases from V and 1 base from J, with 15 bases between. The CDR3 spells CASSPPLSSSQETQYF. The CDR3 nucleotides are TGTGCCAGCTCACCGCCCCTTAGCAGTAGCCAAGAGACCCAGTACTTC.

V is TRBV7-2 and J is TRBJ2-7; D remains unclear. V was clipped by 5 bases and J by 6 bases, with 8 bases between them. The CDR3 spans 11 residues. Germline CDR1 SGHTA, CDR2 FQGNSA. The CDR3 nucleotides read TGTGCCAGCAGCCCGGTCGGCGAGCAGTACTTC. Translating gives CASSPVGEQYF.

The chain joins TRBV27 to TRBJ1-1; TRBD1 agrees at 9 bases. The CDR3 length is 14 residues. Germline V gives CDR1 MNHEY, CDR2 SMNVEV (reference sequence). The V segment lost 6 bases and the J segment 6 bases; nucleotides outside the gene matches: 8. CDR3 in amino acids: CASRYTGTGPEAFF. DNA for the CDR3: TGTGCCAGCAGATATACCGGGACAGGGCCTGAAGCTTTCTTT.

The chain links TRBV19 to TRBJ2-7, with D possibly TRBD1 on 6 matching bases. This CDR3 comprises 13 residues. Per germline, CDR1 LNHDA and CDR2 SQIVND (reference sequence). V was trimmed by 8 bases and J by 2 bases, leaving 13 bases between them. This CDR3 reads CASGKQGPYEQYF. The CDR3 nucleotides are TGTGCCAGTGGAAAACAGGGACCCTACGAGCAGTACTTC.

This clone was recorded only once. The chain joins TRBV6-5 to TRBJ1-2, with 9 positions matching TRBD1. The CDR3 runs 13 residues. From germline, CDR1 is MNHEY and CDR2 SVGAGI. V lost 5 bases, J lost 8 bases, and 6 bases stayed unmatched. The CDR3 nucleotides are TGTGCCAGCAGTCCCGGGACAGGGCACGGCTACACCTTC. It is translated as CASSPGTGHGYTF.

This clone was counted once. The gene calls are TRBV15 and TRBJ2-1; possible D gene TRBD1, 5 bases. In germline, CDR1 is LNHNV, CDR2 YYDKDF (reference sequence). CDR3 length: 16 residues. Deletions cut 0 bases from V and 7 bases from J, with 16 bases between. The CDR3: CATSRDTIRKGNEQFF. CDR3 nucleotide sequence: TGTGCCACCAGCAGAGATACGATCCGTAAGGGGAATGAGCAGTTCTTC.

This chain uses TRBV30 with TRBJ1-1; D is unresolved. CDR3 length: 14 residues. Germline-derived CDR1 and CDR2 are GTSNPN and SVGIG (reference sequence). The V gene lost 0 bases and the J gene lost 2 bases, with 10 bases spanning the gap. CDR3 residues: CAWSVGGFNTEAFF. The CDR3, as DNA: TGTGCCTGGAGTGTAGGCGGGTTTAACACTGAAGCTTTCTTT. Based on the CDR3 plus reference TRBV30 and TRBJ1-1, the full variable domain is SQTIHQWPATLVQPVGSPLSLECTVEGTSNPNLYWYRQAAGRGLQLLFYSVGIGQISSEVPQNLSASRPQDRQFILSSKKLLLSDSGFYLCAWSVGGFNTEAFFGQGTRLTVV.

The chain uses TRBV5-6 and TRBJ1-2; no reliable D call. CDR1 and CDR2 from the germline V gene are SGHDT and YYEEEE. The CDR3 covers 14 residues. The germline V and J ends were trimmed by 0 bases and 4 bases, with 10 bases remaining between them. The CDR3 is CASSLAERVYGYTF. DNA of the CDR3: TGTGCCAGCAGCTTGGCCGAGAGGGTCTATGGCTACACCTTC.

V gene TRBV18 combines with J gene TRBJ1-2; no clear D. Germline-derived CDR1 and CDR2 are KGHSH and LQKENI. CDR3 length equals 15 residues. Trimming pared 2 bases from V and 4 bases from J, leaving 14 bases between. The CDR3 spells CASSPGGQQTYGYTF. The CDR3 nucleotides read TGTGCCAGCTCACCAGGCGGGCAGCAGACCTATGGCTACACCTTC.

This clone showed up just a few times. The same CDR3 is also encoded by other DNA sequences in this sample. This rearrangement joins TRBV20-1 to TRBJ2-5; D is unresolved. V was pared by 0 bases and J by 5 bases, with 4 bases between. Germline CDR1 reads DFQATT; CDR2 reads SNEGSKA (reference sequence). CDR3 length: 11 amino acids. DNA of the CDR3: TGCAGTGCTAGAGAGCGTGAGACCCAGTACTTC. This sequence encodes CSARERETQYF.

The rearrangement links TRBV21-1 to TRBJ1-6; TRBD1, the D gene given by the table, was not confirmed from the DNA. TRBV21-1 is tagged as a pseudogene. CDR3 size: 15 residues. CDR3 residues: CASSGGQGKNSPLHF. CDR3 bases: TGTGCCAGCAGCGGAGGACAGGGGAAAAATTCACCCCTCCACTTT.

The rearrangement joins TRBV28 to TRBJ1-1, with TRBD1 matching 11 bases. This CDR3 has 16 amino acids. CDR1 MDHEN and CDR2 SYDVKM come from the germline V gene. V lost 5 bases to trimming and J lost 2 bases; unmatched junction nucleotides: 7. In DNA form, the CDR3 reads TGTGCCAGCAGTCCCTTCGGACAGGGGGCCAACACTGAAGCTTTCTTT. This translates into CASSPFGQGANTEAFF.

This clone was observed a few times. The chain combines TRBV5-1 with TRBJ2-3; 9 bases align to TRBD2. CDR1 is SGHRS and CDR2 is YFSETQ in the germline V gene. Trimming at V came to 1 base and at J to 6 bases, leaving 6 bases not matched to a gene. The CDR3 is made up of 15 amino acids. The CDR3 sequence is CASSLRGLASDTQYF. The DNA of the CDR3 is TGCGCCAGCAGCTTGAGGGGACTAGCAAGCGATACGCAGTATTTT.

The chain uses TRBV18 and TRBJ2-2; 7 bases align to TRBD2. Per germline, CDR1 KGHSH and CDR2 LQKENI. V lost 3 bases, J lost 8 bases, and 9 bases stayed unmatched. This CDR3 has 15 amino acids. The CDR3 region is CASSPGLDRAGELFF. The CDR3 DNA is TGTGCCAGCTCACCCGGACTAGATCGGGCAGGGGAGCTGTTTTTT.

The gene calls are TRBV5-5 and TRBJ2-7; D may be TRBD1 (6 bases). Trimming removed 4 bases at V and 1 base at J, with 12 bases between. This CDR3 has 14 amino acids. The germline CDR1 and CDR2 sequences are SGHKS and YYEKEE (reference sequence). CDR3 coding DNA: TGTGCCAGCAGCATCTACAGGGTTTCCTACGAGCAGTACTTC. Translated, it gives CASSIYRVSYEQYF.

This chain joins TRBV19 and TRBJ1-1; weak D call: TRBD1 (6 bases). Germline assignment: CDR1 LNHDA and CDR2 SQIVND (reference sequence). Trimming took 5 bases from V and 5 from J, leaving 18 bases between them. The CDR3 totals 15 residues. CDR3 sequence (DNA): TGTGCCAGTAGTGAATCGCAGGGGAAGTTGACTGAAGCTTTCTTT. Residues: CASSESQGKLTEAFF.

The V gene is TRBV28, the J gene TRBJ2-5; 9 bases map to TRBD1. V lost 5 bases, J lost 5 bases, and 9 bases stayed unmatched. The CDR3 covers 15 residues. The germline V gene encodes CDR1 MDHEN and CDR2 SYDVKM. The CDR3 spells CASSVDRGRVETQYF. For the CDR3, the DNA is TGTGCCAGCAGTGTAGACAGGGGGAGGGTCGAGACCCAGTACTTC.